Sequencing of this T cell receptor beta chain was carried out in a study of T-cell reconstitution after alpha-beta-depleted transplantation in children. A note on this clonotype: The antigen remains undetermined.

CDR3 length: 16 amino acids. CDR1 and CDR2 (germline): SGDLS, YYNGEE. V was clipped by 2 bases and J by 6 bases; unmatched bases: 13. Preparation of the TCRbeta library was carried out with unique molecular identifiers. TCRdb re-called the PCR reads with MiXCR, one entry per CDR3 protein. The sample includes 450,000 to 700,000 distinct CDR3 sequences, approximately 30% seen only once; the top ten take approximately 39%. Study outcomes and limitations: Hyperexpanded clones declined; after one year, newly produced T cells mostly supplied diversity.

This TCR derives from a boy in the first two years of life with Wiskott-Aldrich syndrome, due to receive a stem cell transplant. This specimen was PBMCs, taken before TCRalphabeta/CD19-depleted stem cell transplant. V is TRBV9 and J is TRBJ1-2; 7 bases agree with TRBD1. The DNA of the CDR3 is TGTGCCAGCAGCGTGTCCGGGACAGTGGGGGTTGATGGCTACACCTTC. This gives the protein CASSVSGTVGVDGYTF.